Presented here are 22 T cell receptor beta chains from one specimen sequenced in a study of T cell responses to AZD1222 COVID-19 vaccine (dated by TCRdb to the early 2020s). Library method: the immunoSEQ multiplex PCR assay. Drawn from immuneACCESS, this table holds only the in-frame rearrangements with V and J called that TCRdb kept. Clones are partly lost; checked studies trace under half to an unresolved V gene and leave the rest unexplained. In all, the sample holds around 100,000 clones, and around 83% of those were seen once. The top ten clones comprise approximately 5% of the sample. In the paper's terms, the time point label means: baseline before first vaccination. Sequencing was performed on peripheral blood, taken on day 0 of AZD1222 vaccination. All receptors derive from an adult in good health.

A single count supports this clone. The chain has TRBV28 and TRBJ1-4; D uncertain. V lost 5 bases and J 5 bases, leaving 21 bases between the germline ends. Germline V lookup: CDR1 MDHEN, CDR2 SYDVKM. The CDR3 length is 17 residues. The chain's CDR3 is CASSPPRAPYLNEKLFF. CDR3 sequence (DNA): TGTGCCAGCAGTCCCCCCCGGGCCCCCTATCTAAATGAAAAACTGTTTTTT. Complete variable domain (other parts from reference TRBV28 and TRBJ1-4): DVKVTQSSRYLVKRTGEKVFLECVQDMDHENMFWYRQDPGLGLRLIYFSYDVKMKEKGDIPEGYSVSREKKERFSLILESASTNQTSMYLCASSPPRAPYLNEKLFFGSGTQLSVL.

The chain has TRBV24-1 and TRBJ2-5; D is undetermined. The CDR3 length is 12 residues. Trimming shortened V by 7 bases and J by 5 bases, and 10 bases separated the two germline ends. The germline V gene has CDR1 KGHDR and CDR2 SFDVKD. The CDR3 coding sequence is TGTGCCACCAGAGGGTCAGGCGAGACCCAGTACTTC. Translation gives CATRGSGETQYF.

Only one count was recorded for this clone. This rearrangement joins TRBV20-1 to TRBJ1-6; D might be TRBD1 (5 bases). The CDR3 totals 11 residues. Trimming cost V 6 bases and J 7 bases, with 7 bases left between them. Germline assignment: CDR1 DFQATT and CDR2 SNEGSKA (reference sequence). The CDR3 DNA sequence: TGCAGTGCGAGGGGAAATTCACCCCTCCACTTT. Protein sequence: CSARGNSPLHF.

V gene TRBV28 combines with J gene TRBJ2-7; unclear D gene. V lost 5 bases, J lost 3 bases, and 5 bases lay in between. CDR3 size: 11 residues. CDR1 is MDHEN and CDR2 is SYDVKM in the germline V gene. CDR3 in DNA: TGTGCCAGCAGTAATAGCTACGAGCAGTACTTC. This codes for CASSNSYEQYF.

The rearrangement joins TRBV9 to TRBJ2-3; D could derive from TRBD1 or TRBD2 (6 bases each). Germline V gene sequence: CDR1 SGDLS, CDR2 YYNGEE. V lost 3 bases to trimming and J lost 1 base, with 15 bases between them. The CDR3 extends over 16 amino acids. CDR3 sequence: CASSAPGAGGTDTQYF. The CDR3 bases are TGTGCCAGCAGCGCCCCGGGAGCAGGGGGCACAGATACGCAGTATTTT.

In its sample, this clone was seen once. V usage is TRBV3-1 (or the pseudogene TRBV3-2) and J usage is TRBJ2-6; D gene uncertain. This CDR3 spans 17 amino acids. V was cut by 1 base and J by 3 bases, with 13 bases left in between. Germline lookup yields CDR1 LGHDT and CDR2 YNNKEL (reference sequence). Written as DNA, the CDR3 is TGTGCCAGCAGCCAAGCCGGACCAGGATTTGGGGCCAACGTCCTGACTTTC. Protein product: CASSQAGPGFGANVLTF.

The chain is built from TRBV4-3 and TRBJ2-7; D is ambiguous. The V end lost 1 base, the J end lost 2 bases, and 9 bases lay between the germline ends. Germline values: CDR1 LGHNA, CDR2 YSLEER. The CDR3 totals 14 residues. The CDR3 spells CASSQGTTTYEQYF. CDR3 in DNA: TGCGCCAGCAGCCAAGGCACTACAACCTACGAGCAGTACTTC.

In its sample, this clone was seen once. The genes are TRBV19 and TRBJ1-5; 7 bases match TRBD1. The CDR3 has 15 amino acids. The V and J ends lost 1 base and 6 bases, in that order; junction bases with no gene match: 6. Germline loops: CDR1 LNHDA, CDR2 SQIVND (reference sequence). This CDR3 reads CASSIGGTARQPQHF. The CDR3 nucleotides read TGTGCCAGTAGTATAGGGGGGACAGCCCGTCAGCCCCAGCATTTT.

V usage is TRBV3-1 (or the pseudogene TRBV3-2) and J usage is TRBJ2-1; tentative D call: TRBD1 (6 bases). V was trimmed by 3 bases and J by 2 bases, leaving 14 bases between them. Per the germline V gene, CDR1 is LGHDT and CDR2 is YNNKEL (reference sequence). The CDR3 has 16 residues. The CDR3 here is CASSHRGQSAYNEQFF. In nucleotides, the CDR3 is TGTGCCAGCAGCCATAGAGGACAGTCCGCCTACAATGAGCAGTTCTTC.

The J gene is TRBJ2-1, the V gene TRBV5-6, with 10 bases aligning to TRBD2. J lost 7 bases, V lost 1 base, and 14 bases had no gene match. Germline CDR1 SGHDT, CDR2 YYEEEE. The CDR3 covers 18 residues. The DNA of the CDR3 is TGTGCCAGCAGCTTGACCCCCCGTATAAGCGGGGGGGCGAATGAGCAGTTCTTC. This translates into CASSLTPRISGGANEQFF.

On this clone itself: The sample contains more than one DNA sequence encoding this CDR3. The chain employs TRBV5-1 and TRBJ2-1, with 14 bases that match TRBD2. The J segment lost 7 bases and the V segment lost 0 bases, leaving 3 bases of the junction unmatched. CDR1 is SGHRS, CDR2 YFSETQ, per germline. The CDR3 loop spans 16 amino acids. CDR3 sequence (DNA): TGCGCCAGCAGCTTGGTAGGGACTAGCGGGAGAAATGAGCAGTTCTTC. Translation gives CASSLVGTSGRNEQFF.

V is TRBV29-1 and J is TRBJ1-2; a weak D match, TRBD1 (5 bases). This CDR3 has 13 residues. V lost 5 bases to trimming and J lost 5 bases, with 15 bases between them. Germline V gene data show CDR1 as SQVTM and CDR2 as ANQGSEA. CDR3 residues: CSVLGGGIYGYTF. In DNA form, the CDR3 reads TGCAGCGTTCTCGGGGGGGGAATTTATGGCTACACCTTC.

V usage is TRBV27 and J usage is TRBJ1-1, with D perhaps matching TRBD1 (5 bases). The V gene lost 1 base and the J gene lost 4 bases, with 13 bases spanning the gap. The V gene's germline CDR1 is MNHEY and CDR2 SMNVEV (reference sequence). This CDR3 has 15 amino acids. The CDR3 DNA is TGTGCCAGCAGTTTATATGGGGACGTCGGCACTGAAGCTTTCTTT. This translates into CASSLYGDVGTEAFF.

This rearrangement joins TRBV6-5 to TRBJ2-2; no definite D call. The CDR3 covers 12 residues. Germline V lookup: CDR1 MNHEY, CDR2 SVGAGI. With 6 bases removed from V and 8 bases from J, the gap between germline ends came to 10 bases. The DNA for the CDR3 is TGTGCCAGCAGGTCGCTGCGAGGGGAGCTGTTTTTT. Encoded protein: CASRSLRGELFF.

J is TRBJ1-6 and V is TRBV4-3, with TRBD1 matching over 7 bases. The CDR3 spans 14 residues. With 0 bases clipped from V and 7 bases from J, the junction kept 0 bases outside the gene matches. Germline CDR1 and CDR2: LGHNA and YSLEER. In nucleotides, the CDR3 is TGCGCCAGCAGCCAAGACAGGGGGAATTCACCCCTCCACTTT. Translated, it gives CASSQDRGNSPLHF.

The chain carries TRBV24-1 and TRBJ1-2; D not resolved. Germline CDR1 and CDR2: KGHDR and SFDVKD. V dropped 3 bases and J dropped 2 bases, with 6 bases sitting between them. The CDR3 contains 13 residues. The CDR3 here is CATSDPPNYGYTF. The DNA for the CDR3 is TGTGCCACCAGTGATCCCCCAAACTATGGCTACACCTTC.

The chain uses TRBV4-2 and TRBJ2-3, with D unresolved. The CDR3 sequence is 15 residues long. V lost 0 bases to trimming and J lost 3 bases, with 10 bases between them. Germline CDR1 and CDR2: LGHNA and YNFKEQ. CDR3 in DNA: TGTGCCAGCAGCCAAGACTGGCGGAATACAGATACGCAGTATTTT. Translation gives CASSQDWRNTDTQYF.

This clone has just one count. This rearrangement joins TRBV3-1 (or the pseudogene TRBV3-2) to TRBJ2-1; TRBD1 aligns across 10 bases. The trim removed 6 bases at V and 7 bases at J, leaving 9 bases unmatched. CDR1 and CDR2 (germline): LGHDT, YNNKEL (reference sequence). CDR3 length: 15 residues. As DNA, the CDR3 is TGTGCCAGCAGGGGGGGACAGGGGTCCTGGAATGAGCAGTTCTTC. Protein: CASRGGQGSWNEQFF.

The CDR3 sequence is CASSTDQLGNSPLHF. CDR3 DNA: TGCGCCAGCAGCACGGACCAGTTGGGCAATTCACCCCTCCACTTT. The V call is TRBV5-1, the J call TRBJ1-6, with D hard to call. This CDR3 contains 15 residues. Germline CDR1 reads SGHRS; CDR2 reads YFSETQ. The V gene lost 4 bases and the J gene lost 7 bases, with 15 bases spanning the gap.

The chain recombines TRBV30 with TRBJ1-2, with D perhaps matching TRBD1 (6 bases). CDR3 size: 12 residues. The germline V and J ends were trimmed by 8 bases and 7 bases, with 17 bases remaining between them. Per the germline V gene, CDR1 is GTSNPN and CDR2 is SVGIG (reference sequence). CDR3 in DNA: TGTGCCCGCGACGTCAGGGGCGGTGGCTACACCTTC. This encodes CARDVRGGGYTF.

V is TRBV12-3 or TRBV12-4 and J is TRBJ2-2; D unresolved. Between the trimmed V and J ends, which lost 1 base and 8 bases, there was a span of 5 bases. The CDR3 is made up of 12 amino acids. CDR3 bases: TGTGCCAGCAGTTTAGGGGGAGGGGAGCTGTTTTTT. Its translation is CASSLGGGELFF.

This clone was detected a few times. The CDR3: CAIAGGSFRREQYF. DNA of the CDR3: TGTGCCATCGCTGGGGGCTCCTTTCGGCGCGAGCAGTACTTC. The genes are TRBV28 and TRBJ2-7; D is possibly TRBD1 (6 bases). The V end lost 10 bases, the J end lost 6 bases, and 22 bases lay between the germline ends. CDR3 length: 14 amino acids. In germline, CDR1 is MDHEN, CDR2 SYDVKM.